The clone carrying this T cell receptor beta chain has a single count. In the study's own analysis: Scientists estimated how many nucleated cells there were by amplifying reference gene primers. Profiled with immunoSEQ multiplex PCR; TCRdb holds only in-frame clones, not every one. The D gene and trimming were derived from the DNA, and the V and J assignments and clone size from that table. The sample includes about 260,000 clones, less than 90% of them seen just once. In germline, CDR1 is SGHRS, CDR2 YFSETQ. V dropped 4 bases and J dropped 4; count of bases not matched to a gene: 4. The CDR3 is 15 amino acids. The data originate from a study of blood T cell repertoires in COVID-19.

The rearrangement uses TRBV5-1 and TRBJ2-1; TRBD2 aligns across 11 bases. Sample: peripheral blood. The receptor comes from a man in his sixties who had recovered from COVID-19. CDR3 DNA: TGCGCCAGCAGCGATAGCGGGGGGGTGTACAATGAGCAGTTCTTC. This gives the protein CASSDSGGVYNEQFF. Looking up the rest from reference TRBV5-1 and TRBJ2-1 gives the full variable domain: KAGVTQTPRYLIKTRGQQVTLSCSPISGHRSVSWYQQTPGQGLQFLFEYFSETQRNKGNFPGRFSGRQFSNSRSEMNVSTLELGDSALYLCASSDSGGVYNEQFFGPGTRLTVL.